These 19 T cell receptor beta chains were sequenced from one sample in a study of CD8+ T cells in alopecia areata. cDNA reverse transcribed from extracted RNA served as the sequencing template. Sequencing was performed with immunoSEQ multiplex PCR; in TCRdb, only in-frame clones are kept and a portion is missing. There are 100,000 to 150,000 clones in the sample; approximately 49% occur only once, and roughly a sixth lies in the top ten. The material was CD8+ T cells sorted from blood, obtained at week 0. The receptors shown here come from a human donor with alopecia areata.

CDR3 coding DNA: TGCAGCGTTGAAGGGGACAACGAGGTTACAGATACGCAGTATTTT. Its protein product is CSVEGDNEVTDTQYF. The J gene is TRBJ2-3, the V gene TRBV29-1, with TRBD1 as a possible D gene (6 bases). From germline, CDR1 is SQVTM and CDR2 ANQGSEA. The CDR3 covers 15 residues. V lost 1 base and J lost 3, with 14 bases in between.

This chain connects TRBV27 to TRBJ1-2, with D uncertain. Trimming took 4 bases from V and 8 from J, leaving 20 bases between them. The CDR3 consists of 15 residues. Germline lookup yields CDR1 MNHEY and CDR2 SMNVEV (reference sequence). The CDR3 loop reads CASSSIKDRGVGYTF. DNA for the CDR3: TGTGCCAGCAGTTCCATCAAGGACCGCGGGGTCGGCTACACCTTC.

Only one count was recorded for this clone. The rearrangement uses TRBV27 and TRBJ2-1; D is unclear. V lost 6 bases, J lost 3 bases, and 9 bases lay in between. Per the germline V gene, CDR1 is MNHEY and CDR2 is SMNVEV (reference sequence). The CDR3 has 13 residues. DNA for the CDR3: TGTGCCAGCAGCAGGACCGTCTACAATGAGCAGTTCTTC. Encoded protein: CASSRTVYNEQFF.

In DNA form, the CDR3 reads TGTGCCAGCAGCTTAGGGGGCGGCCCCCTCGAGCAGTACTTC. This translates into CASSLGGGPLEQYF. V usage is TRBV7-9 and J usage is TRBJ2-7, with D maybe TRBD1 (5 bases). The CDR3 has 14 residues. V shed 1 base and J shed 6 bases, with 13 bases lying between them. From germline, CDR1 is SEHNR and CDR2 FQNEAQ (reference sequence).

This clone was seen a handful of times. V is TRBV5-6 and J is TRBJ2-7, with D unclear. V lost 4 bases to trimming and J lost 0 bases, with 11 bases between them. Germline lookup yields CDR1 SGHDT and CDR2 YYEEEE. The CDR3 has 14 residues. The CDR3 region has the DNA TGTGCCAGCAGCAACAGCGAGAGCTCCTACGAGCAGTACTTC. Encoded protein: CASSNSESSYEQYF.

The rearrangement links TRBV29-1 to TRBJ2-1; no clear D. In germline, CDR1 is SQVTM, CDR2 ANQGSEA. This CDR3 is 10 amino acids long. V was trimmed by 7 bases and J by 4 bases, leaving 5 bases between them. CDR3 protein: CSARYNEQFF. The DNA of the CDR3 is TGCAGCGCCCGGTACAATGAGCAGTTCTTC.

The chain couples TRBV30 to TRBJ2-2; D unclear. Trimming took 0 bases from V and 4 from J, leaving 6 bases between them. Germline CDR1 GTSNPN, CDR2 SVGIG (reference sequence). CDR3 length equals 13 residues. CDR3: CAWSVTLTGELFF. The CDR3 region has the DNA TGTGCCTGGAGTGTAACCCTCACCGGGGAGCTGTTTTTT.

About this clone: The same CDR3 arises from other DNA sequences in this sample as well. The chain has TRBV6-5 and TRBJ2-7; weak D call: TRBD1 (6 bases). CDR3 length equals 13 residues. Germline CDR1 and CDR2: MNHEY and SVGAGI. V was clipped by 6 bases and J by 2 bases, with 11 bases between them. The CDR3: CASSRDRTYEQYF. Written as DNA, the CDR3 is TGTGCCAGCAGCAGAGACAGGACCTACGAGCAGTACTTC.

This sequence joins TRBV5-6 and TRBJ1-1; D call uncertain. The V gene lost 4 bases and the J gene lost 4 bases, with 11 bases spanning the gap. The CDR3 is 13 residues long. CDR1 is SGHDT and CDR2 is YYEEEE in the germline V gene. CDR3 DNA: TGTGCCAGCAGCCCCGAGTCCGGCACTGAAGCTTTCTTT. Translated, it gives CASSPESGTEAFF.

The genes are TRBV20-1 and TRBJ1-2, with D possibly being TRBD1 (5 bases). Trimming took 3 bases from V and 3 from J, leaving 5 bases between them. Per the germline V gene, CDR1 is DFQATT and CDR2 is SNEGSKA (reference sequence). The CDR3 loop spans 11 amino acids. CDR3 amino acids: CSARGDYGYTF. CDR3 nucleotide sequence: TGCAGTGCTAGGGGGGACTATGGCTACACCTTC.

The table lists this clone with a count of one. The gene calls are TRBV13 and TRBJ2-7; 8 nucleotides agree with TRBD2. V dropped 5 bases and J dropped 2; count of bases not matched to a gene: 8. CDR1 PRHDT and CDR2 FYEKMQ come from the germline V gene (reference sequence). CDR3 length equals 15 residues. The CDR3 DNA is TGTGCCAGCAGCCTACAGCGGGGGCTAACCTACGAGCAGTACTTC. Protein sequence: CASSLQRGLTYEQYF.

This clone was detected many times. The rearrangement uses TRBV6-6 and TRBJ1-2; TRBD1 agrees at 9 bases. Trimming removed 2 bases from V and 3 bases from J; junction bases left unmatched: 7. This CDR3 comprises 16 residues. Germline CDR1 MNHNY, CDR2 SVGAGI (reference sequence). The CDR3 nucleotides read TGTGCCAGCAGTTACACCACGACAGGGGGGGACTATGGCTACACCTTC. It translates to CASSYTTTGGDYGYTF.

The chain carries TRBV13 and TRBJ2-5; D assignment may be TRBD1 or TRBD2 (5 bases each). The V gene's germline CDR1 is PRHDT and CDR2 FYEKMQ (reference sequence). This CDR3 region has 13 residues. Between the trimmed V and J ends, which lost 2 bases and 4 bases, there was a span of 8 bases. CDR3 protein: CASSLPGRETQYF. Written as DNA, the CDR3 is TGTGCCAGCAGCTTACCGGGGCGAGAGACCCAGTACTTC.

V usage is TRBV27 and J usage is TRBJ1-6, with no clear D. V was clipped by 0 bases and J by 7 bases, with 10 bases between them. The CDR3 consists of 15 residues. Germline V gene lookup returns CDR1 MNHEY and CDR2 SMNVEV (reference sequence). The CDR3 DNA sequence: TGTGCCAGCAGTTTATCGCGGGCCGGAAATTCACCCCTCCACTTT. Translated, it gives CASSLSRAGNSPLHF.

CDR3 residues: CSVEGDWDPYEQYF. The DNA for the CDR3 is TGCAGCGTTGAAGGGGACTGGGACCCCTACGAGCAGTACTTC. The V gene is TRBV29-1, the J gene TRBJ2-5; D might be TRBD2 (6 bases). With the DNA end fitting TRBJ2-7 better, the J assignment may be wrong. The germline V gene has CDR1 SQVTM and CDR2 ANQGSEA. CDR3 size: 14 residues.

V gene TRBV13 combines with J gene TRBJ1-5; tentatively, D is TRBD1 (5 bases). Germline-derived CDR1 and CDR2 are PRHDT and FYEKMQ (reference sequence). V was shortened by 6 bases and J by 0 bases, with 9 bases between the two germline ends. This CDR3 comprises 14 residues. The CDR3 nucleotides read TGTGCCAGCAGACCCAGGGATAGCAATCAGCCCCAGCATTTT. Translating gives CASRPRDSNQPQHF. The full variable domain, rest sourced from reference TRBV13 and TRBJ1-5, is AAGVIQSPRHLIKEKRETATLKCYPIPRHDTVYWYQQGPGQDPQFLISFYEKMQSDKGSIPDRFSAQQFSDYHSELNMSSLELGDSALYFCASRPRDSNQPQHFGDGTRLSIL.

The CDR3 reads CASSLEFADSYNEQFF. The CDR3 DNA follows: TGTGCCAGCAGTTTAGAGTTTGCGGACTCCTACAATGAGCAGTTCTTC. The chain uses TRBV27 and TRBJ2-1; D gene unclear. CDR1 and CDR2 from the germline V gene are MNHEY and SMNVEV (reference sequence). V lost 2 bases and J lost 0, with 11 bases in between. This CDR3 is built from 16 residues.

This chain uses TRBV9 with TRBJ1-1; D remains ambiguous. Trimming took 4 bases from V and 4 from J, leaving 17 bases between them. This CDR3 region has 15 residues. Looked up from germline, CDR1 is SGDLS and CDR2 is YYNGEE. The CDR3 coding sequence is TGTGCCAGCAGCCCCGGGCCTGGGGAAGGCACTGAAGCTTTCTTT. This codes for CASSPGPGEGTEAFF. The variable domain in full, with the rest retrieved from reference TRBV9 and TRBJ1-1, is DSGVTQTPKHLITATGQRVTLRCSPRSGDLSVYWYQQSLDQGLQFLIQYYNGEERAKGNILERFSAQQFPDLHSELNLSSLELGDSALYFCASSPGPGEGTEAFFGQGTRLTVV.

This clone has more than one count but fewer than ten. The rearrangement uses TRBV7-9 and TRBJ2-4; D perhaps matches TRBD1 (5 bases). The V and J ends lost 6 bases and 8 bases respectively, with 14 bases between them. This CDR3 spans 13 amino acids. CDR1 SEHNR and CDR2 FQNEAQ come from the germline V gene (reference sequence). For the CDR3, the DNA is TGTGCCAGCAGGGCAGGGAACTCGGACATTCAGTACTTC. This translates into CASRAGNSDIQYF.